Below, one TCR beta chain is given with its context. The entry originates in a study of control samples from healthy donors and cancer patients. Profiled with immunoSEQ multiplex PCR; TCRdb holds only in-frame clones, not every one. The data hold 120,000 to 150,000 clones, with about 90% observed a single time. Germline V lookup: CDR1 SGHNT, CDR2 YYREEE (reference sequence). The CDR3 covers 14 residues. J gave up 2 bases and V 4 bases, and 4 bases lay outside the gene matches. The sequencing sample was made of blood. V gene TRBV5-4 combines with J gene TRBJ2-3; 7 bases align to TRBD2. This receptor was identified in a man aged 18 to 35 in good health. CDR3 bases: TGTGCCAGCAGCACCGGACTAGTCACAGATACGCAGTATTTT. It specifies CASSTGLVTDTQYF.